This TCR beta chain was observed in a study of blood T cell repertoires in COVID-19. Study background: The analysed material was cDNA or gDNA that came from T cells, B-cell-depleted T cells, or PBMCs.

Deletions cut 1 base from V and 4 bases from J, with 21 bases between. This CDR3 region has 18 residues. This table comes from immunoSEQ multiplex PCR, and its TCRdb copy is limited to in-frame clones, with some not included. The data hold roughly 150,000 clones, with around 89% observed a single time. This TCR derives from a woman in her forties with acute or convalescent COVID-19. The rearrangement links TRBV23-1 to TRBJ2-3; D ambiguous. TRBV23-1 is given ORF status, its function remaining uncertain. Sequencing was carried out using peripheral blood. CDR3 nucleotide sequence: TGCGCCAGCAGTCAATGGGTTCGAGGTTGTAGTTTCTCAGATACGCAGTATTTT. Encoded protein: CASSQWVRGCSFSDTQYF.